This T cell receptor beta chain emerged from a study of neurological immune-mediated disorders. The cDNA came from 5'RACE, which used 10-nucleotide random UMIs. MiXCR was run by TCRdb on the 5' RACE reads, yielding one entry per CDR3 protein. The sample carries 65,000 to 95,000 distinct CDR3 sequences, 5.8% recorded once. Points from the study as a whole: The most TCR clonal expansion was seen in HTLV-1-associated myelopathy, whereas the least was seen in multiple sclerosis, below the level in healthy controls. On phylogenetic grouping, the repertoires of 18 of 34 multiple sclerosis patients fell within one related-CDR3 cluster, constituting a possible signature.

This clonotype was counted ten times or more. What it recognizes is unknown. Noted time point: longitudinal time-point 2. Germline CDR1 DFQATT, CDR2 SNEGSKA (reference sequence). Trimming shortened V by 5 bases and J by 2 bases, and 13 bases separated the two germline ends. This CDR3 spans 14 amino acids. Sequenced: PBMCs. The clonotype originates from an older woman with multiple sclerosis. The chain uses TRBV20-1 and TRBJ1-5, with D possibly TRBD1 on 5 matching bases. CDR3 DNA sequence: TGCAGTGCTTTGGGGGGTTGGGGCAATCAGCCCCAGCATTTT. Translated, it gives CSALGGWGNQPQHF.